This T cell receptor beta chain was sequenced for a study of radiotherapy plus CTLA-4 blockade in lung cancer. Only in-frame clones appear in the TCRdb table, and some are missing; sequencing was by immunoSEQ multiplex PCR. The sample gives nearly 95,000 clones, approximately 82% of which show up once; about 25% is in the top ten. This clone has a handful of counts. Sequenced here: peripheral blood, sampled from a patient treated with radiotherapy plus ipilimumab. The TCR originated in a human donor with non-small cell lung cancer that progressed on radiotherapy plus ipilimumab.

DNA of the CDR3: TGTGCCAGCAGTGAAGCGGAGGAGGGTAATCAGCCCCAGCATTTT. This encodes CASSEAEEGNQPQHF. The rearrangement joins TRBV6-1 to TRBJ1-5; D is unresolved. V lost 0 bases and J lost 4, with 10 bases in between. This CDR3 contains 15 residues. The germline V gene has CDR1 MNHNS and CDR2 SASEGT.